This is a list of T cell receptor beta chains from one sample in a study of T cells expressing NK-cell markers. From the 5' RACE reads, TCRdb lists one entry per CDR3 protein and no DNA. In total, the table holds 550,000 or so distinct CDR3 sequences. Material for sequencing was blood T cells: a sorted CD56 or NKG2C T cell subset, CD4+ or CD8+ T cells, or bulk PBMC T cells (not recorded which). These receptor sequences come from a man aged 18 to 30 in good health. The CDR3 runs from the conserved cysteine through the conserved F or W.

CDR3aa | j_gene | v_gene
CASSYSTRSTGELFF | TRBJ2-2 | TRBV6-5
CASARGEEGNEQFF | TRBJ2-1 | TRBV12-3/TRBV12-4
CASSLVAVKTQYF | TRBJ2-5 | TRBV13
CASSPYPRAGELFF | TRBJ2-2 | TRBV7-9
CASRAVAGTGGGEQFF | TRBJ2-1 | TRBV5-6
CSAGQPPNPYEQYF | TRBJ2-7 | TRBV20-1
CASSPSSLDAGDEQFF | TRBJ2-1 | TRBV5-1
CASSLARDPVSGNTIYF | TRBJ1-3 | TRBV5-1
CSAGTGRLNEKLFF | TRBJ1-4 | TRBV20-1
CASSLRWDLTGELFF | TRBJ2-2 | TRBV5-1
CASSVEGRTQYF | TRBJ2-3 | TRBV9
CASSYHQDSSYGYTF | TRBJ1-2 | TRBV12-3/TRBV12-4
CSVETHKGWEETQYF | TRBJ2-5 | TRBV29-1
CSARNALDNSNIQYF | TRBJ2-4 | TRBV20-1
CASSLRDNYEQYF | TRBJ2-7 | TRBV28
CASSQEGLRTGELFF | TRBJ2-2 | TRBV14
CSVEQGSHEQYF | TRBJ2-7 | TRBV29-1
CASSLGGNNNEQFF | TRBJ2-1 | TRBV28
CASNLGAGADTQYF | TRBJ2-3 | TRBV5-1
CASSVGSPHTDTQYF | TRBJ2-3 | TRBV9
CASSLTGNTGELFF | TRBJ2-2 | TRBV11-2
CASSLPWTRNTGELFF | TRBJ2-2 | TRBV5-1
CATSREIVTGSAGELFF | TRBJ2-2 | TRBV15
CASSPRTGRFNGYTF | TRBJ1-2 | TRBV12-3/TRBV12-4
CASSVDPSSYEQYF | TRBJ2-7 | TRBV9
CASSPVGGVNYGYTF | TRBJ1-2 | TRBV27
CASSQSIRGTDTQYF | TRBJ2-3 | TRBV7-6